Detailed here is one T cell receptor (beta chain). Its specificity is not known. The sample belongs to a study of a mutant IDH1 vaccine in newly diagnosed glioma. Study as a whole: In weeks 1, 3, 5, 7, 11, 15, 19 and 23, patients were vaccinated.

TCRdb keeps only in-frame clones here, not all; method: immunoSEQ multiplex PCR. The sample includes 60,000 to 85,000 clones, around 83% of them seen just once. Time point meaning: week 23, last vaccination. A 20-mer mutant IDH1 peptide at 300 ug was injected subcutaneously with topical imiquimod. There were new WHO grade 3 or 4 astrocytomas in the donors, and these were IDH1-mutant and ATRX-lost. Overall study findings and caveats: The authors found pseudoprogression apparently unrelated to changes in top peripheral T cell clonotypes.

The clonotype was recovered from a woman aged 45-59 years with glioma. The material was PBMCs, obtained from a glioma patient whose treatment included an IDH1 peptide vaccine.

CDR3 amino acids: CASSPLGDGELFF. CDR3 bases: TGTGCCAGCAGCCCCCTAGGTGACGGGGAGCTGTTTTTT. The chain links TRBV11-3 to TRBJ2-2, with D hard to call. Germline values: CDR1 SGHNT, CDR2 YENEEA. The ends were cut back, 5 bases at V and 7 bases at J, with 11 bases in the middle. The CDR3 loop spans 13 amino acids. Complete variable domain (other parts from reference TRBV11-3 and TRBJ2-2): EAGVVQSPRYKIIEKKQPVAFWCNPISGHNTLYWYLQNLGQGPELLIRYENEEAVDDSQLPKDRFSAERLKGVDSTLKIQPAELGDSAVYLCASSPLGDGELFFGEGSRLTVL.